Listed below are T cell receptor beta chains from one sample, sequenced in a study of blood T cell repertoires in COVID-19. Assay: immunoSEQ multiplex PCR; the TCRdb copy retains only in-frame clones and omits some. In the table there are 150,000 to 200,000 clones, 85% of which are singletons. Sequences were obtained from peripheral blood. The origin of the receptors is a man aged 35 to 55 with acute or convalescent COVID-19. The CDR3 runs from the conserved cysteine through the conserved F or W. D genes are given only for firm matches. Clone size is stated in some rows and not others, as once, few, many or a class when expanded.

j_call d_call v_call clone_size cdr3_aa cdr3_nt
TRBJ2-2 TRBD1 TRBV19 - CASSDRAAGELFF TGTGCCAGTTCTGACAGGGCAGCCGGGGAGCTGTTTTTT
TRBJ2-5 TRBD2 TRBV4-1 - CASSQPAGGAQETQYF TGCGCCAGCAGCCAGCCGGCCGGGGGGGCCCAAGAGACCCAGTACTTC
TRBJ1-3 - TRBV7-2 - CASSLIRGSGNTIYF TGTGCCAGCAGCTTAATTCGGGGCTCTGGAAACACCATATATTTT
TRBJ1-1 - TRBV6-6 - CASSAGGRGEAFF TGTGCCAGCAGTGCCGGGGGTAGGGGTGAAGCTTTCTTT
TRBJ1-5 TRBD1 TRBV12-5 - CASGLQGANQPQHF TGTGCTAGTGGTCTACAGGGGGCGAACCAGCCCCAGCATTTT
TRBJ2-1 - TRBV13 - CASSLIGQKQGHEQFF TGTGCCAGCAGCTTAATAGGACAAAAGCAGGGCCATGAGCAGTTCTTC
TRBJ1-2 - TRBV28 - CASNSGVGESDGYTF TGTGCCAGCAATTCCGGGGTCGGTGAGAGTGATGGCTACACCTTC
TRBJ1-5 - TRBV3-1/TRBV3-2 - CASSQVGAQPQHF TGTGCCAGCAGCCAAGTAGGGGCTCAGCCCCAGCATTTT
TRBJ1-2 - TRBV30 many CAWSVRGGYTF TGTGCCTGGAGTGTACGAGGGGGCTACACCTTC
TRBJ1-4 - TRBV29-1 - CSVRPGVNEKLFF TGCAGCGTTCGTCCAGGGGTAAATGAAAAACTGTTTTTT
TRBJ2-1 TRBD1 TRBV7-8 - CATHMTGTVGNEQFF TGTGCCACCCATATGACAGGGACGGTGGGCAATGAGCAGTTCTTC
TRBJ2-1 - TRBV11-1 - CASSLSTSSYNEQFF TGTGCCAGCAGCCTCTCGACTAGCTCCTACAATGAGCAGTTCTTC
TRBJ2-7 TRBD2 TRBV5-4 few CASSLSRTSGTRSREQYF TGTGCCAGCAGCTTATCCCGGACTAGCGGGACCCGTTCTCGGGAGCAGTACTTC
TRBJ1-2 - TRBV12-3/TRBV12-4 - CASSLATGYGYTF TGTGCCAGCAGTTTAGCCACAGGGTATGGCTACACCTTC
TRBJ2-1 TRBD1 TRBV5-1 few CASRLTGGFNEQFF TGCGCCAGCAGACTTACAGGGGGGTTCAATGAGCAGTTCTTC
TRBJ1-3 - TRBV28 - CASREGGSGNTIYF TGTGCCAGCCGAGAAGGAGGCTCTGGAAACACCATATATTTT
TRBJ2-3 - TRBV12-5 once CASGPMRDTQYF TGTGCTAGTGGACCTATGCGTGATACGCAGTATTTT
TRBJ1-2 - TRBV12-3/TRBV12-4 - CASSFYRRGGYTF TGTGCCAGCAGTTTTTACCGACGAGGGGGCTACACCTTC
TRBJ2-7 TRBD1 TRBV7-9 once CASSPQQGWEQYF TGTGCCAGCAGCCCCCAACAGGGGTGGGAGCAGTACTTC
TRBJ1-1 TRBD1 TRBV5-1 - CASSLTGDTEAFF TGCGCCAGCAGCTTGACAGGGGATACTGAAGCTTTCTTT
TRBJ1-2 - TRBV6-2/TRBV6-3 - CASSQQTRYGYTF TGTGCCAGCAGTCAACAGACTAGGTATGGCTACACCTTC
TRBJ1-1 TRBD1 TRBV28 many CASSFQGVHTEAFF TGTGCCAGCAGTTTTCAGGGGGTCCACACTGAAGCTTTCTTT
TRBJ1-1 - TRBV18 once CASSPPSTTVEAFF TGTGCCAGCTCACCACCGTCAACGACAGTCGAAGCTTTCTTT
TRBJ1-6 TRBD1 TRBV6-5 - CASPGQGGFNSPLHF TGTGCCAGCCCCGGACAGGGGGGTTTTAATTCACCCCTCCACTTT
TRBJ1-5 TRBD1 TRBV7-6 - CASSPLRPGQGLNQPQHF TGTGCCAGCAGCCCCTTAAGACCGGGACAGGGGCTCAATCAGCCCCAGCATTTT
TRBJ2-7 TRBD1 TRBV28 - CASSSFTRTGGNEQYF TGTGCCAGCAGTTCCTTCACTCGGACAGGGGGTAACGAGCAGTACTTC
TRBJ1-2 TRBD1 TRBV5-1 - CASSPGQNYGYTF TGCGCCAGCAGCCCGGGACAGAACTATGGCTACACCTTC
TRBJ2-7 - TRBV2 few CASSLRWYEQYF TGTGCCAGCAGTTTGCGGTGGTACGAGCAGTACTTC
TRBJ2-2 TRBD2 TRBV5-1 once CASSLTSGFTGELFF TGCGCCAGCAGCTTAACTAGCGGGTTCACCGGGGAGCTGTTTTTT
TRBJ2-7 TRBD1 TRBV2 - CASSRDRGSYEQYF TGTGCCAGCAGCCGGGACAGGGGCTCCTACGAGCAGTACTTC
TRBJ2-7 - TRBV4-3 once CASSQDRAGASYEQYF TGCGCCAGCAGCCAAGATAGAGCGGGCGCCTCCTACGAGCAGTACTTC
TRBJ2-7 TRBD1 TRBV5-1 - CASSLGPGTAYEQYF TGCGCCAGCAGCTTGGGACCCGGGACAGCCTACGAGCAGTACTTC
TRBJ1-5 TRBD1 TRBV3-1/TRBV3-2 - CASSPGAGQDNQPQHF TGTGCCAGCAGCCCTGGGGCAGGACAGGACAATCAGCCCCAGCATTTT
TRBJ2-7 TRBD1 TRBV6-5 - CASMGQGLYEQYF TGTGCCAGCATGGGACAGGGGCTATACGAGCAGTACTTC
TRBJ2-7 TRBD1 TRBV10-3 - CAISGPGQGSVQHEQYF TGTGCCATCAGTGGTCCGGGACAGGGTTCGGTACAACACGAGCAGTACTTC
TRBJ2-7 - TRBV15 - CATSTRGDRPSSYEQYF TGTGCCACCAGCACCAGGGGCGACAGGCCATCTTCCTACGAGCAGTACTTC
TRBJ1-2 - TRBV5-1 once CASAQDTASSNYGYTF TGCGCCAGCGCCCAAGATACAGCTTCGAGTAACTATGGCTACACCTTC
TRBJ1-1 - TRBV5-6 - CASSSRNEAFF TGTGCCAGCAGCTCGAGAAACGAAGCTTTCTTT
TRBJ1-6 - TRBV19 - CASSQVEGFYNSPLHF TGTGCCAGTAGTCAAGTGGAGGGATTCTATAATTCACCCCTCCACTTT
TRBJ1-5 TRBD1 TRBV7-8 - CATTRDRNQPQHF TGTGCCACGACTCGGGACAGAAATCAGCCCCAGCATTTT
TRBJ1-1 TRBD1 TRBV2 - CASTRDRDPQYEAFF TGTGCCAGCACCCGAGACAGGGACCCACAGTATGAAGCTTTCTTT
TRBJ2-7 TRBD1 TRBV3-1/TRBV3-2 - CASSLTPGQGAREQYF TGTGCCAGCAGCCTGACTCCGGGACAGGGGGCTCGGGAGCAGTACTTC
TRBJ2-5 - TRBV3-1/TRBV3-2 - CASSAVVAGAQYF TGTGCCAGCAGCGCAGTCGTTGCCGGGGCCCAGTACTTC
TRBJ1-1 - TRBV5-8 - CASSLPRTAFF TGTGCCAGCAGCCTACCGCGTACGGCTTTCTTT
TRBJ2-7 - TRBV6-5 once CASTRQVGTSYEQYF TGTGCCAGCACGCGACAGGTGGGGACCTCCTACGAGCAGTACTTC
TRBJ1-6 TRBD1 TRBV9 few CASSVTPGTGYNSPLHF TGTGCCAGCAGCGTAACCCCCGGGACAGGCTATAATTCACCCCTCCACTTT
TRBJ1-1 TRBD1 TRBV11-2 once CASSVRDSKNTEAFF TGTGCCAGCAGCGTAAGGGACAGTAAAAACACTGAAGCTTTCTTT